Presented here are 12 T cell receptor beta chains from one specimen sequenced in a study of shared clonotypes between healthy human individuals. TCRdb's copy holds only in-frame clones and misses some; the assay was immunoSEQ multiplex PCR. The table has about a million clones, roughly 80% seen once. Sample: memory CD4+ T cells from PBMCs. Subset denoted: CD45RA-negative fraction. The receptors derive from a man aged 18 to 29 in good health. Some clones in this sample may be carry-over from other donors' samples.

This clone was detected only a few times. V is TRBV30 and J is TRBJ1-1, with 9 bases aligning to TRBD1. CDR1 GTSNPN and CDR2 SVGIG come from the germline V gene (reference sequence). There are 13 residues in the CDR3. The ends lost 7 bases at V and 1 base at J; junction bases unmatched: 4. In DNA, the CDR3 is TGTGCCTTACAGGGGGCGGCGAACACTGAAGCTTTCTTT. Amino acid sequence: CALQGAANTEAFF.

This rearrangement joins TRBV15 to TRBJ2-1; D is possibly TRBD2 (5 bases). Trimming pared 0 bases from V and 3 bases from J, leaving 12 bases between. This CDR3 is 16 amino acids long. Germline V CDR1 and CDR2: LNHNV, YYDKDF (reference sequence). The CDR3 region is CATSRDGVASYNEQFF. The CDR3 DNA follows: TGTGCCACCAGCAGAGATGGAGTAGCGAGCTACAATGAGCAGTTCTTC.

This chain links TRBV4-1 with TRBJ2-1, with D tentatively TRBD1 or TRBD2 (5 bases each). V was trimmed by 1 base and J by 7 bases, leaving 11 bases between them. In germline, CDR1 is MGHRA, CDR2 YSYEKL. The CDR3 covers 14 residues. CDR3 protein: CASSQAQGRNEQFF. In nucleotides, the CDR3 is TGCGCCAGCAGCCAAGCTCAGGGACGGAATGAGCAGTTCTTC.

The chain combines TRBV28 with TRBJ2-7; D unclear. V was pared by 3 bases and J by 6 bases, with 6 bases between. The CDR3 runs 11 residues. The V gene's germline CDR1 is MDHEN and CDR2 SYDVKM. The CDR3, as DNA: TGTGCCAGCAGTTTTATGTCCGAGCAGTACTTC. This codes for CASSFMSEQYF.

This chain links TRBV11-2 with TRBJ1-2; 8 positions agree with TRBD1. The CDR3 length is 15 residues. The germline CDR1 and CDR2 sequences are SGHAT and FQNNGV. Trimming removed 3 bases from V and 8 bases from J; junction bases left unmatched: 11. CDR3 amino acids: CASSLIGQGPGGYTF. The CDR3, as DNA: TGTGCCAGCAGCTTGATCGGACAGGGACCGGGGGGCTACACCTTC.

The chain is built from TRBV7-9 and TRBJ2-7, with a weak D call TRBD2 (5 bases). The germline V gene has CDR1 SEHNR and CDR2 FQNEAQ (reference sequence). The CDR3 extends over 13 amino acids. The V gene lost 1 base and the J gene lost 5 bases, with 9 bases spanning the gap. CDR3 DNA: TGTGCCAGCAGCTTAGTTGTCGGGGACGAGCAGTACTTC. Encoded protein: CASSLVVGDEQYF.

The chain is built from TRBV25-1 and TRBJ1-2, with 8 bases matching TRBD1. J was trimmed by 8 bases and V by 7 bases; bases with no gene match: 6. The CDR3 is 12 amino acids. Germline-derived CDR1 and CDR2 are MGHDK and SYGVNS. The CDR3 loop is CASKGQVYGYTF. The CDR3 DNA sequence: TGTGCCAGCAAGGGACAGGTATACGGCTACACCTTC.

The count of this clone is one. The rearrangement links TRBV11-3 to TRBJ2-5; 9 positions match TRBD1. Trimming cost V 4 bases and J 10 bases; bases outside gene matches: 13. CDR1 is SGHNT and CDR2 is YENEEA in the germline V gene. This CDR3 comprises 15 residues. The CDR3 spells CASSSSGQGHSRQYF. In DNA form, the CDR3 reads TGTGCCAGCAGCTCGTCAGGACAGGGGCACAGTCGCCAGTACTTC.

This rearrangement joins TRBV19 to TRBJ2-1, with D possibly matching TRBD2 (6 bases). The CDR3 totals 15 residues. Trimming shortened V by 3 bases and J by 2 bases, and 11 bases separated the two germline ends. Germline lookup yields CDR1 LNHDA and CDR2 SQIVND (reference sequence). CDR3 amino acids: CASSIRGSPYNEQFF. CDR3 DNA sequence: TGTGCCAGTAGTATTCGGGGGAGCCCCTACAATGAGCAGTTCTTC.

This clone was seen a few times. The CDR3: CAWSVGFDYTF. Written as DNA, the CDR3 is TGTGCCTGGAGTGTCGGTTTCGACTACACCTTC. The gene calls are TRBV30 and TRBJ1-2; D gene unclear. The germline V and J ends were trimmed by 0 bases and 10 bases, with 9 bases remaining between them. Per germline, CDR1 GTSNPN and CDR2 SVGIG (reference sequence). The length of the CDR3 is 11 residues. The complete variable domain, with remaining parts taken from reference TRBV30 and TRBJ1-2, reads SQTIHQWPATLVQPVGSPLSLECTVEGTSNPNLYWYRQAAGRGLQLLFYSVGIGQISSEVPQNLSASRPQDRQFILSSKKLLLSDSGFYLCAWSVGFDYTFGSGTRLTVV.

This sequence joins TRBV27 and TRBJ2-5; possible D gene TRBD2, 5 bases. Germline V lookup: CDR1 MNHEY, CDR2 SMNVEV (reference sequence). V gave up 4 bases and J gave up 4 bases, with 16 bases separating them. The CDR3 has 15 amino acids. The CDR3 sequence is CASSSPHRGRETQYF. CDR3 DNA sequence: TGTGCCAGCAGTTCACCCCATCGGGGAAGAGAGACCCAGTACTTC.

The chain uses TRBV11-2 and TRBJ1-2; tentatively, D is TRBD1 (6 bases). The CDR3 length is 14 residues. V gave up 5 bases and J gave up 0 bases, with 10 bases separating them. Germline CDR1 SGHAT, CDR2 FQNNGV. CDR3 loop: CASSRTGSNYGYTF. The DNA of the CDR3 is TGTGCCAGCAGCCGAACAGGGTCTAACTATGGCTACACCTTC. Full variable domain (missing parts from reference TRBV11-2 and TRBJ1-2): EAGVAQSPRYKIIEKRQSVAFWCNPISGHATLYWYQQILGQGPKLLIQFQNNGVVDDSQLPKDRFSAERLKGVDSTLKIQPAKLEDSAVYLCASSRTGSNYGYTFGSGTRLTVV.